This entry describes one T cell receptor (beta chain). Its antigen is unknown. The investigators reverse transcribed all of the isolated RNA, so they sequenced expressed TCRB transcripts. The data were produced by immunoSEQ multiplex PCR, yet TCRdb's version contains in-frame clones alone and is incomplete. The data show about 660,000 clones, with about an eighth seen just once and 0.03% to 0.045% held by the top ten. The data originate from a study of beta chain features in type 1 diabetes. Study-wide results and limits: All four CD4+ subsets of Type 1 diabetes patients contained TCRB CDR3s that were moderately but significantly shorter.

The CDR3 has 17 residues. Germline V gene data show CDR1 as SEHNR and CDR2 as FQNEAQ (reference sequence). The V gene lost 1 base and the J gene lost 4 bases, with 19 bases spanning the gap. The sequence was obtained from a young man with type 1 diabetes. The gene calls are TRBV7-9 and TRBJ1-2; D might be TRBD1 (5 bases). Sequenced material: naive CD4+ T cells from blood. CDR3 sequence (DNA): TGTGCCAGCAGCTTAGTCCCCAATCCGGGACGGCTCTATGGCTACACCTTC. Translation gives CASSLVPNPGRLYGYTF.